Following are 3 T cell receptor beta chains from one sample sequenced in a study of T cells in Graves' hyperthyroidism and ophthalmopathy. Template material for amplifying TCR beta CDR3 regions consisted of RNA transcripts. First-round RT-PCR of the TCR CDR3 relied on the HTBI primer set. TCRdb fed the multiplex PCR reads into MiXCR, producing one record per CDR3 protein. The sample lists 300,000 to 400,000 distinct CDR3 sequences; around a fifth were seen once. Sequenced material: blood. Receptor source: a woman in her 50s with Graves' hyperthyroidism.

In its sample, this clonotype was seen many times. The rearrangement uses TRBV5-8 and TRBJ2-1, with 10 bases matching TRBD2. V lost 1 base, J lost 5 bases, and 6 bases stayed unmatched. This CDR3 has 16 residues. Germline values: CDR1 SGHTS, CDR2 YDEGEE. The CDR3 sequence: CASSLRGLAVNNEQFF. The CDR3 nucleotides are TGTGCCAGCAGCTTGCGCGGACTAGCGGTGAACAATGAGCAGTTCTTC.

The chain combines TRBV5-1 with TRBJ2-1, with a weak D call TRBD2 (6 bases). Germline V gene sequence: CDR1 SGHRS, CDR2 YFSETQ. Between the trimmed V and J ends, which lost 0 bases and 5 bases, there was a span of 12 bases. The CDR3 loop spans 15 amino acids. The CDR3 DNA reads as TGCGCCAGCAGCTTGGAGCGGAGGGCAAACAATGAGCAGTTCTTC. Residues: CASSLERRANNEQFF.

In its sample, this clonotype was seen once. The rearrangement uses TRBV20-1 and TRBJ2-1; a weak D match, TRBD2 (6 bases). Germline CDR1 is DFQATT and CDR2 is SNEGSKA (reference sequence). The CDR3 totals 13 residues. V was clipped by 4 bases and J by 4 bases, with 11 bases between them. This CDR3 reads CSATRGTYNEQFF. The DNA of the CDR3 is TGCAGTGCTACCCGGGGGACTTACAATGAGCAGTTCTTC.